This T cell receptor beta chain was obtained from a study of CD8+CD57+ T cells in acquired aplastic anemia. Study summary: Across the sorted CD4+ and CD8+ cells, DNA amounts averaged roughly 3.5 ug.

Genomic DNA acted as the template from which TCR beta VDJ combination and CDR3 sequence profiling were carried out. TCRdb reprocessed the reads with MiXCR, giving one entry per CDR3 protein. The sample holds around 500,000 distinct CDR3 sequences, approximately 32% seen once. The table lists this clonotype with a few counts. The antigen remains unidentified. Study findings and constraints: Between patients and controls, about 30 CD8+ CDR3 sequences were found in common.

Those patients picked for sequencing had displayed CD8+CD57+ cell expansion on flow cytometry. Patients had not yet gotten any therapy when their blood was taken for sampling. V was pared by 0 bases and J by 5 bases, with 2 bases of the junction left unmatched. Germline V gene sequence: CDR1 ENHRY, CDR2 SYGVKD. The CDR3 runs to 15 residues. This clonotype originated in a human donor with aplastic anemia. The chain uses TRBV10-3 and TRBJ2-5; 11 bases are a match to TRBD1. The sample consisted of sorted CD4+, CD8+, or CD8+CD57+ T cells (not recorded which) from PBMCs. The CDR3 loop reads CAISESRDRGETQYF. DNA for the CDR3: TGTGCCATCAGTGAGTCGAGGGACAGGGGGGAGACCCAGTACTTC.